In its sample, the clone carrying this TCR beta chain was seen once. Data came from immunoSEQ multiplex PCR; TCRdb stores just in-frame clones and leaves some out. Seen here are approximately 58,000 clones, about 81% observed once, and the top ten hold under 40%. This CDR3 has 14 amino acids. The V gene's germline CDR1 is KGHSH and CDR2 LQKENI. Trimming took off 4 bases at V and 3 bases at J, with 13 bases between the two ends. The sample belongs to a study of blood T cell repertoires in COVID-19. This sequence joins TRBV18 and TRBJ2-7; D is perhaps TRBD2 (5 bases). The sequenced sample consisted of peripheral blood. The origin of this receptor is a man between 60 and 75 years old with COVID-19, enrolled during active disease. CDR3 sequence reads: CASSQTDGDYEQYF. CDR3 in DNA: TGTGCCAGCTCACAAACCGACGGGGACTACGAGCAGTACTTC.